This T cell receptor beta chain appears in the sequencing data of a study of cytomegalovirus exposure and HLA in healthy donors. About the research overall: In an early release, HLA-typed donors contributed roughly 85 million unique TCR sequences.

Findings of the study overall: The Asian-associated ancestry cluster reportedly had fewer N-insertions than the approximately 670-donor mean in a later analysis. In an earlier analysis, most TCR beta V segments were productive about 87% or about 30% of the time.

Notes on this clone: Antigen specificity is unknown.

The CDR3 runs 14 residues. V trimming: 5 bases; J trimming: 4 bases; junction bases outside the gene matches: 5. Germline V CDR1 and CDR2: SGHVS, FNYEAQ. The PCR contained 60 Vbeta and 13 Jbeta primers. Libraries were prepared by immunoSEQ multiplex PCR; TCRdb keeps only in-frame clonotypes and omits some of them. The repertoire holds tens of thousands of clones, roughly 81% seen once, with about 3% in the top ten. The clonotype originates from a woman aged 40 to 49 in good health and CMV-seropositive. The rearrangement links TRBV7-6 to TRBJ1-2; 9 bases map to TRBD1. The sequenced sample was PBMCs. CDR3 sequence: CASSATGGAYGYTF. DNA for the CDR3: TGTGCCAGCAGCGCGACAGGGGGGGCCTATGGCTACACCTTC.